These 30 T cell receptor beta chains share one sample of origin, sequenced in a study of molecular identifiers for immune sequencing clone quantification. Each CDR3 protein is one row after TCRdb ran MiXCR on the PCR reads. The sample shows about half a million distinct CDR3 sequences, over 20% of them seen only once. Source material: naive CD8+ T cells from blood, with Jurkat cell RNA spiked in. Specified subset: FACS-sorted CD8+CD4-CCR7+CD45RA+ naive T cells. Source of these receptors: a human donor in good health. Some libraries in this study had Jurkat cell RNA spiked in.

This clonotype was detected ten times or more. CDR3 region: CASSSFGQNQHF. As DNA, the CDR3 is TGTGCCAGCAGTTCCTTCGGACAGAACCAGCATTTT. The chain recombines TRBV27 with TRBJ1-5, with D possibly matching TRBD1 (6 bases). CDR1 is MNHEY and CDR2 is SMNVEV in the germline V gene (reference sequence). The V end lost 4 bases, the J end lost 12 bases, and 13 bases lay between the germline ends. The CDR3 is 12 amino acids.

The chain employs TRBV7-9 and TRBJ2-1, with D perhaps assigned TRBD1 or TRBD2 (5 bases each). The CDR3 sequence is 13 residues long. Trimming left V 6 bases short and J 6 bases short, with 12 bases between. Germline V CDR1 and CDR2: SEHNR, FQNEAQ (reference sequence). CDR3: CASRAGASNEQFF. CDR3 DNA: TGTGCCAGCAGGGCCGGGGCTAGCAATGAGCAGTTCTTC. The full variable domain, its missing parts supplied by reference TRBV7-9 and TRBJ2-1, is DTGVSQNPRHKITKRGQNVTFRCDPISEHNRLYWYRQTLGQGPEFLTYFQNEAQLEKSRLLSDRFSAERPKGSFSTLEIQRTEQGDSAMYLCASRAGASNEQFFGPGTRLTVL.

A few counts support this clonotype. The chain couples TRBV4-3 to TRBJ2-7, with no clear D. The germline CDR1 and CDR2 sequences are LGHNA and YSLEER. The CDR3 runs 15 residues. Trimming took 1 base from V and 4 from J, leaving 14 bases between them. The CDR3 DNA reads TGCGCCAGCAGCCAAGCAAGCTTCGGGCAATACGAGCAGTACTTC. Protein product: CASSQASFGQYEQYF.

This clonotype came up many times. The CDR3 loop is CASSLGGVSGNTIYF. The DNA of the CDR3 is TGTGCCAGCAGCTTGGGCGGGGTCTCTGGAAACACCATATATTTT. The genes are TRBV5-6 and TRBJ1-3; no clear D gene. Trimming stripped 0 bases from V and 0 bases from J, with 7 bases between. Germline V gives CDR1 SGHDT, CDR2 YYEEEE. This CDR3 comprises 15 residues.

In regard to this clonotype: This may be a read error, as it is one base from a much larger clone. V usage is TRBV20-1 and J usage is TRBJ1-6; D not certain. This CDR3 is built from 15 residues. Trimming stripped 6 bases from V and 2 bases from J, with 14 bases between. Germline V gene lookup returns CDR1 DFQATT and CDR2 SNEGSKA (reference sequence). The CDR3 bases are TGCAGTGCCACAGACGCGAGCACCTATAATTCACCCCTCCACTTT. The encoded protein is CSATDASTYNSPLHF.

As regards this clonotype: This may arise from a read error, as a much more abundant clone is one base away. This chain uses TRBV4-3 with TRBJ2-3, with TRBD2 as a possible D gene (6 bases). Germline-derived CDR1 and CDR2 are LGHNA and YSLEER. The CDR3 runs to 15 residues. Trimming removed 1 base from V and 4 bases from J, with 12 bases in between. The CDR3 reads CASSQGVAASDTQYF. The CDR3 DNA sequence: TGCGCCAGCAGCCAAGGGGTAGCGGCCTCAGATACGCAGTATTTT.

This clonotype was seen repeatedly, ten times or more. The CDR3 coding sequence is TGTGCCAGCAGCTCCGGGACGCTGAACACTGAAGCTTTCTTT. Its translation: CASSSGTLNTEAFF. The chain uses TRBV7-6 and TRBJ1-1, with D maybe TRBD1 (5 bases). This CDR3 has 14 residues. The ends were cut back, 4 bases at V and 0 bases at J, with 9 bases in the middle. Germline V gives CDR1 SGHVS, CDR2 FNYEAQ.

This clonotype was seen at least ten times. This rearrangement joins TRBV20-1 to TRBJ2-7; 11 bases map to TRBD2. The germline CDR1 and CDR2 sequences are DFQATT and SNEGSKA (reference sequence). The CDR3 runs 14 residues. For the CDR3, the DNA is TGCTCCGGTAGCGGGAGGGCCGATTTACACGAGCAGTACTTC. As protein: CSGSGRADLHEQYF.

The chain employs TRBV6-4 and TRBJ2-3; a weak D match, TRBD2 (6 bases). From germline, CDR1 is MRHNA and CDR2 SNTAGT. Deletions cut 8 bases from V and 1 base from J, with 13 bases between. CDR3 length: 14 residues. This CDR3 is CASCGGDGTDTQYF. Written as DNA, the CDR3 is TGTGCCAGCTGTGGCGGGGATGGCACAGATACGCAGTATTTT.

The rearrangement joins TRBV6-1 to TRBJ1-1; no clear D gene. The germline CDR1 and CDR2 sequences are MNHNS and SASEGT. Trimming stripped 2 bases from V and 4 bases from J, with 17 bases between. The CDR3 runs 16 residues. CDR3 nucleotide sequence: TGTGCCAGCAGTGAATACTGGGCAGATCAGACCACTGAAGCTTTCTTT. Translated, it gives CASSEYWADQTTEAFF.

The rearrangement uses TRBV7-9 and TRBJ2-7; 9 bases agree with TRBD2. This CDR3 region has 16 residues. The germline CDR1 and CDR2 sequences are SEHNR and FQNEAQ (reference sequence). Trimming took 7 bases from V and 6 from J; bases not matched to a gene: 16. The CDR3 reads CASTHGPSGIYSEQYF. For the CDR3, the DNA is TGTGCCAGCACCCACGGGCCTAGCGGGATTTACAGCGAGCAGTACTTC.

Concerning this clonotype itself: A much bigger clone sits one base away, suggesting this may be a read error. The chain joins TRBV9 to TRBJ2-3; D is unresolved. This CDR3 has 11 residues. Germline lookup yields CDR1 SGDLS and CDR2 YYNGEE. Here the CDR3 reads CASSDTDTRYF. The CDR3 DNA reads TGTGCCAGCAGCGACACAGATACGCGGTATTTT.

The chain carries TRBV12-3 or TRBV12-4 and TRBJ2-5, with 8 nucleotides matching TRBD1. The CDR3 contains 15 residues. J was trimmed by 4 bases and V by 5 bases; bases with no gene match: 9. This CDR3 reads CASSMTGVWLETQYF. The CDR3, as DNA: TGTGCCAGCAGTATGACAGGGGTTTGGTTAGAGACCCAGTACTTC.

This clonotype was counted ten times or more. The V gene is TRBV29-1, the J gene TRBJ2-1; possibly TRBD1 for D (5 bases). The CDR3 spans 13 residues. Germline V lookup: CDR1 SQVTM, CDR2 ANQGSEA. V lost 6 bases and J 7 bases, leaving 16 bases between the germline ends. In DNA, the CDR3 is TGCAGCGTGGCCCCTGTTGCAGGGAATGAGCAGTTCTTC. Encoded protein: CSVAPVAGNEQFF.

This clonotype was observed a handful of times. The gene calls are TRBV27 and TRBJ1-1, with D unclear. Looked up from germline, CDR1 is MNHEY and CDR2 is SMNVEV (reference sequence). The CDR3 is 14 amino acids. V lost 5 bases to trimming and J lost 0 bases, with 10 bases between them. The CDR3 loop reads CASSDSLVNTEAFF. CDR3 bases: TGTGCCAGCAGTGATAGCCTGGTGAACACTGAAGCTTTCTTT.

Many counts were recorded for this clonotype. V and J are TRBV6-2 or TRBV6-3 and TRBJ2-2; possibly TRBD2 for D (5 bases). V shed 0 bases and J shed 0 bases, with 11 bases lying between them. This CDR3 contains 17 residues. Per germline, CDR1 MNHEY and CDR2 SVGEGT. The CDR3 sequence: CASSYSTIGSNTGELFF. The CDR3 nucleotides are TGTGCCAGCAGTTACTCGACTATCGGTTCGAACACCGGGGAGCTGTTTTTT.

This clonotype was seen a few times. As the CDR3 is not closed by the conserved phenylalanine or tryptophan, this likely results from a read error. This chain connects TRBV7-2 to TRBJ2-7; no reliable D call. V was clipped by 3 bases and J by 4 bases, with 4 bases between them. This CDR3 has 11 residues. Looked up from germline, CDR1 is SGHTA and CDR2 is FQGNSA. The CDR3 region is CASSLDYEQYL. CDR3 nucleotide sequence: TGTGCCAGCAGCTTGGATTACGAGCAGTACCTC.

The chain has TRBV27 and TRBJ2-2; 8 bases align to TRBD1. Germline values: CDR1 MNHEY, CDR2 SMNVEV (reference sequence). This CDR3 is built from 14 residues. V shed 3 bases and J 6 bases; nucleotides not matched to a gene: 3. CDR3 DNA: TGTGCCAGCAGTTTCGGGACAGGCCCCGGGGAGCTGTTTTTT. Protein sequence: CASSFGTGPGELFF.

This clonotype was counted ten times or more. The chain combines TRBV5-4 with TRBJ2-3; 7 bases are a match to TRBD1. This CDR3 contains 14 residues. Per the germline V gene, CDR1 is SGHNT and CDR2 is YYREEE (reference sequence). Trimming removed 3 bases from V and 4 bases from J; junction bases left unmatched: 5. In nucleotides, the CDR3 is TGTGCCAGCAGCTCCAGACAGGGCCCAGATACGCAGTATTTT. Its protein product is CASSSRQGPDTQYF. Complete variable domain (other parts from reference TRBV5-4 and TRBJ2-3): ETGVTQSPTHLIKTRGQQVTLRCSSQSGHNTVSWYQQALGQGPQFIFQYYREEENGRGNFPPRFSGLQFPNYSSELNVNALELDDSALYLCASSSRQGPDTQYFGPGTRLTVL.

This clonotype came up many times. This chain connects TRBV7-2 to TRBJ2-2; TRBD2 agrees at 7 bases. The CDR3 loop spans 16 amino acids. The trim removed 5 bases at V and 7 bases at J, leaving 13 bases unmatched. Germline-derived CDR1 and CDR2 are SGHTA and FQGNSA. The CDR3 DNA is TGTGCCAGCAGCCACCCCGGACTAGGAGGTGTCGGGGAGCTGTTTTTT. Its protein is CASSHPGLGGVGELFF.

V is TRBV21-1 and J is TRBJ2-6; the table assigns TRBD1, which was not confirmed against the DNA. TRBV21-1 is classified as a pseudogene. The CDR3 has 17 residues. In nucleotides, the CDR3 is TGTGCCAGCAGCAAGAGGGTCAGGGTCTCTGGGGCCAACGTCCTGACTTTC. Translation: CASSKRVRVSGANVLTF.

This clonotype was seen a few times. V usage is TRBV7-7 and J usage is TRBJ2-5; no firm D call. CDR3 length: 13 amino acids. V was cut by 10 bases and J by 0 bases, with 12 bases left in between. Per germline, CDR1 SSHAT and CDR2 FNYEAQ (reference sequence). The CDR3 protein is CAIANEYQETQYF. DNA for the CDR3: TGTGCCATCGCGAACGAGTACCAAGAGACCCAGTACTTC.

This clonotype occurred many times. CDR3 region: CASSLQLAGADTQYF. Here the CDR3 DNA reads TGCGCCAGCAGCTTGCAATTAGCGGGGGCAGATACGCAGTATTTT. The chain joins TRBV5-1 to TRBJ2-3; 9 positions agree with TRBD2. This CDR3 is 15 amino acids long. Germline CDR1 reads SGHRS; CDR2 reads YFSETQ. V gave up 1 base and J gave up 4 bases; unmatched junction bases: 4. Full variable domain (outside the CDR3, taken from reference TRBV5-1 and TRBJ2-3): KAGVTQTPRYLIKTRGQQVTLSCSPISGHRSVSWYQQTPGQGLQFLFEYFSETQRNKGNFPGRFSGRQFSNSRSEMNVSTLELGDSALYLCASSLQLAGADTQYFGPGTRLTVL.

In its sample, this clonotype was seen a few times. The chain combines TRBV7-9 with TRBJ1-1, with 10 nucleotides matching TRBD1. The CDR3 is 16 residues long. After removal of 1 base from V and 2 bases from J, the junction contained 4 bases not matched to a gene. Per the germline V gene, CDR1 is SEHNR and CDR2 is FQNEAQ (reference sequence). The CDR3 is CASSLETGGFNTEAFF. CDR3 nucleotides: TGTGCCAGCAGCTTAGAGACAGGGGGCTTTAACACTGAAGCTTTCTTT.

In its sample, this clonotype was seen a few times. The CDR3 DNA sequence: TGTGCCAGCAGCTCCAGGCGCAGAGACTACGAGCAGTACTTC. Its protein product is CASSSRRRDYEQYF. This chain links TRBV7-2 with TRBJ2-7; D gene ambiguous. V was shortened by 4 bases and J by 3 bases, with 13 bases between the two germline ends. This CDR3 has 14 residues. Germline assignment: CDR1 SGHTA and CDR2 FQGNSA.

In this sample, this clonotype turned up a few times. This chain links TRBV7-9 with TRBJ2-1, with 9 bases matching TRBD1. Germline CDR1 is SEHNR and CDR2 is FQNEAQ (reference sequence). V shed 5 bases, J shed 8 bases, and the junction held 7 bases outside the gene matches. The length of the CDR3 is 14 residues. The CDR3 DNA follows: TGTGCCAGCAGCCCAAGACAGGGGGGTCATGAGCAGTTCTTC. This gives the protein CASSPRQGGHEQFF.

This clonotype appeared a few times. The CDR3: CASSLSQATSGNTIYF. For the CDR3, the DNA is TGTGCCAGCAGTTTATCTCAGGCAACCTCTGGAAACACCATATATTTT. The chain couples TRBV27 to TRBJ1-3; D is undetermined. This CDR3 has 16 amino acids. The V end was cut by 0 bases, the J end by 0 bases, with 9 bases between. The germline V gene encodes CDR1 MNHEY and CDR2 SMNVEV (reference sequence).

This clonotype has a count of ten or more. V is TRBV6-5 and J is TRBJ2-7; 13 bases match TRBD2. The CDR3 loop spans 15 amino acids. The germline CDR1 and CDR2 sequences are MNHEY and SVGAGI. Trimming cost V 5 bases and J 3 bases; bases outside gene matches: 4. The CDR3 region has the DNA TGTGCCAGCAGTCAAAGGACTAGCGGGGGCTACGAGCAGTACTTC. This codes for CASSQRTSGGYEQYF.

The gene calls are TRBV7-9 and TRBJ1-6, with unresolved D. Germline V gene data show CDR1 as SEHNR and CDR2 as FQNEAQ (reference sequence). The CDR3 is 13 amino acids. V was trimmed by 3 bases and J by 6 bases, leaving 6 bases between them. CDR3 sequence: CASSFESNSPLHF. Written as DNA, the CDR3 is TGTGCCAGCAGCTTCGAGTCTAATTCACCCCTCCACTTT. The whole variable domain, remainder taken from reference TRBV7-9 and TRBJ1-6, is DTGVSQNPRHKITKRGQNVTFRCDPISEHNRLYWYRQTLGQGPEFLTYFQNEAQLEKSRLLSDRFSAERPKGSFSTLEIQRTEQGDSAMYLCASSFESNSPLHFGNGTRLTVT.

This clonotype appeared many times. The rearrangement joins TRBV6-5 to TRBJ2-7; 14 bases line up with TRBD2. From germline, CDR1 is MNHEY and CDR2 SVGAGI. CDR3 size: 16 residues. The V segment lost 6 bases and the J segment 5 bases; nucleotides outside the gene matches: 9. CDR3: CASSLSTSGRVDEQYF. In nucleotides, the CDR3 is TGTGCCAGCAGCTTATCGACTAGCGGGAGGGTCGACGAGCAGTACTTC.